A single sample gave rise to the 14 T cell receptor beta chains below, sequenced in a study of CXCR3-negative and CXCR3-positive naive CD8 T cells. Their specific antigens are unknown. UMI-labeled 5' RACE yielded the TRB cDNA libraries. TCRdb reanalyzed the 5' RACE reads and collapses them to one entry per CDR3 protein, without DNA. The table gives about 110,000 distinct CDR3 sequences; the top ten clones make up around 0.4% of it. General study findings and limits: Naive cells positive for CXCR3 carried more hydrophobic TRB CDR3s than CXCR3-negative ones.

Sequences were obtained from naive CXCR3+ CD8+ T cells from blood. Subset defined: CD45RO-CCR7+CD27+CD95- naive CD8+ T cells expressing CXCR3 (TNR3+). These receptors were taken from a human donor in good health. Some clones in this sample may be carry-over from other donors' samples.

CDR3 protein: CSVEMPAYPEQFF. The genes are TRBV29-1 and TRBJ2-1; TCRdb selects TRBD1, and the lack of DNA leaves this call unchecked. The CDR3 sequence is 13 residues long. CDR1 and CDR2 (germline): SQVTM, ANQGSEA.

The chain combines TRBV30 with TRBJ2-1. The CDR3 contains 14 residues. Germline CDR1 GTSNPN, CDR2 SVGIG (reference sequence). CDR3 sequence reads: CAWSTGSSYNEQFF.

V and J are TRBV6-4 and TRBJ2-7; TCRdb gives TRBD2 as the D gene, but with no DNA this cannot be confirmed. There are 15 residues in the CDR3. Germline V gives CDR1 MRHNA, CDR2 SNTAGT. CDR3 loop: CASSDSGTSSYDQYF.

The genes are TRBV29-1 and TRBJ2-1; TCRdb lists TRBD1, though no DNA is available to test this call. Germline V gene data show CDR1 as SQVTM and CDR2 as ANQGSEA. The CDR3 has 16 amino acids. CDR3 residues: CSVEEVGQGAWNEQFF.

The chain is built from TRBV30 and TRBJ1-1. Germline-derived CDR1 and CDR2 are GTSNPN and SVGIG (reference sequence). The CDR3 totals 14 residues. The CDR3 spells CAWNLDKLNTEAFF. Filled out from reference TRBV30 and TRBJ1-1, the complete variable domain reads SQTIHQWPATLVQPVGSPLSLECTVEGTSNPNLYWYRQAAGRGLQLLFYSVGIGQISSEVPQNLSASRPQDRQFILSSKKLLLSDSGFYLCAWNLDKLNTEAFFGQGTRLTVV.

This chain links TRBV9 with TRBJ2-2. The CDR3 extends over 14 amino acids. Germline-derived CDR1 and CDR2 are SGDLS and YYNGEE. Here the CDR3 reads CASSVSSNTGELFF.

The chain is built from TRBV2 and TRBJ1-2; absent DNA, TCRdb's TRBD1 call cannot be checked. The CDR3 has 14 residues. The germline gives CDR1 SNHLY, CDR2 FYNNEI. Here the CDR3 reads CASSLNRVGYGYTF. The variable domain in full, completed from reference TRBV2 and TRBJ1-2, reads EPEVTQTPSHQVTQMGQEVILRCVPISNHLYFYWYRQILGQKVEFLVSFYNNEISEKSEIFDDQFSVERPDGSNFTLKIRSTKLEDSAMYFCASSLNRVGYGYTFGSGTRLTVV.

The CDR3 sequence is CASSQGGYTDTQYF. V gene TRBV14 combines with J gene TRBJ2-3. The CDR3 is made up of 14 amino acids. Germline CDR1 is SGHDN and CDR2 is FVKESK.

The rearrangement uses TRBV25-1 and TRBJ1-2; checking the TCRdb D call of TRBD1 is not possible without DNA. Germline V CDR1 and CDR2: MGHDK, SYGVNS. The CDR3 has 11 residues. The CDR3 sequence is CASTGDYGYTF.

The V and J genes are TRBV15 and TRBJ2-7; TCRdb proposes TRBD2, but this gene call is untestable without DNA. Germline CDR1 reads LNHNV; CDR2 reads YYDKDF (reference sequence). This CDR3 has 17 amino acids. CDR3 region: CATSPRASGPRSDEQYF.

V and J are TRBV5-3 and TRBJ1-1; TCRdb indicates TRBD1, and absent DNA this call remains unverified. TRBV5-3 is marked as an open reading frame, function uncertain. This CDR3 has 14 amino acids. The CDR3 loop reads CARRVGRTNTEAFF.

The V gene is TRBV4-1, the J gene TRBJ1-2; the TCRdb call, TRBD1, lacks DNA for checking. Germline CDR1 and CDR2: MGHRA and YSYEKL. CDR3 length: 15 amino acids. The CDR3 sequence: CASSLGTEVNYGYTF.

The chain carries TRBV14 and TRBJ1-1; as DNA is missing, the TRBD1 call by TCRdb cannot be tested. Germline-derived CDR1 and CDR2 are SGHDN and FVKESK. CDR3 length equals 13 residues. The CDR3 sequence is CASSGTGVTEAFF.

V gene TRBV7-2 combines with J gene TRBJ2-2. In germline, CDR1 is SGHTA, CDR2 FQGNSA. The CDR3 is made up of 14 amino acids. The chain's CDR3 is CASSLVFLSGELFF.